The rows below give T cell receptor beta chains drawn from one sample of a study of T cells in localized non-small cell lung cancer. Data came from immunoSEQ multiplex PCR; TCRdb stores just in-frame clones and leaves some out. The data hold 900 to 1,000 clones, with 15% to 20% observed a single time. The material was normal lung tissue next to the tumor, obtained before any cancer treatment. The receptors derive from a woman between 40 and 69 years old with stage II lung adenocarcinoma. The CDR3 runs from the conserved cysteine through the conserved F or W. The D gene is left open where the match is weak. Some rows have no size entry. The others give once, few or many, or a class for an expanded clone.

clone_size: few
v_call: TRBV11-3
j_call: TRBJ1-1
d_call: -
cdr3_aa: CASSLRMENTEAFF
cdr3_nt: TGTGCCAGCAGCTTAAGGATGGAGAACACTGAAGCTTTCTTT

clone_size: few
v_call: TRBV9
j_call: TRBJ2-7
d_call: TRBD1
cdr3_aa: CASGDDRGLGEQYF
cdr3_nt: TGTGCCAGTGGTGACGACAGGGGTCTCGGCGAGCAGTACTTC

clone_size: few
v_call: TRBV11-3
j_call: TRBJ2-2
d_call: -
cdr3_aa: CASSPSRDGTGELFF
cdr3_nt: TGTGCCAGCAGCCCTAGTCGTGACGGCACCGGGGAGCTGTTTTTT

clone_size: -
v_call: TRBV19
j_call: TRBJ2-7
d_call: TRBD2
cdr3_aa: CASSMGGYAYEQYF
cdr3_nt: TGTGCCAGTAGTATGGGGGGGTACGCCTACGAGCAGTACTTC

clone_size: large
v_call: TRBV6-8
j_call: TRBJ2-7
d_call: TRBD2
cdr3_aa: CASSRDPGLAGDEQYF
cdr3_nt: TGTGCCAGCAGTCGAGACCCGGGACTAGCGGGGGACGAGCAGTACTTC

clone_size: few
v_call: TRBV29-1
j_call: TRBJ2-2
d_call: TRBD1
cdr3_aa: CSVDRGEGLAGELFF
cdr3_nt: TGCAGCGTCGACAGGGGGGAGGGGCTTGCCGGGGAGCTGTTTTTT

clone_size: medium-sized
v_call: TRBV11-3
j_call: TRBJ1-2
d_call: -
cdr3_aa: CASSLETDHYGYTF
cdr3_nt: TGTGCCAGCAGCTTGGAGACAGACCACTATGGCTACACCTTC

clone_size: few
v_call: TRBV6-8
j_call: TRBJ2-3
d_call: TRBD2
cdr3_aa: CATYSGASTDTQYF
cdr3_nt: TGTGCCACCTATAGCGGGGCTAGCACAGATACGCAGTATTTT

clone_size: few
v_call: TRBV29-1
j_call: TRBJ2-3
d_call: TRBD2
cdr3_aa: CSVAGGRTDTQYF
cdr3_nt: TGCAGCGTAGCGGGGGGGCGCACAGATACGCAGTATTTT

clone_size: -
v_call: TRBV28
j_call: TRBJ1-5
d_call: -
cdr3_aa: CASSLEGGNQPQHF
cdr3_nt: TGTGCCAGCAGTTTGGAGGGTGGGAATCAGCCCCAGCATTTT

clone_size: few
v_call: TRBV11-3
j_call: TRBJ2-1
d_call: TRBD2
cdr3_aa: CASSLVSGTRHESSYNEQFF
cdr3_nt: TGTGCCAGCAGCTTAGTTTCTGGGACTAGGCACGAGAGCTCCTACAATGAGCAGTTCTTC

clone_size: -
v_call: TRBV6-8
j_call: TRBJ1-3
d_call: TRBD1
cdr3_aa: CAITGTASLSGNTIYF
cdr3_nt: TGTGCCATCACCGGGACAGCTAGTCTCTCTGGAAACACCATATATTTT

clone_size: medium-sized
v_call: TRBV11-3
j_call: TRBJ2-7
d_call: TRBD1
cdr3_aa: CASSAGQGAGEQYF
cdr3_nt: TGTGCCAGCAGCGCGGGACAGGGGGCGGGAGAGCAGTACTTC

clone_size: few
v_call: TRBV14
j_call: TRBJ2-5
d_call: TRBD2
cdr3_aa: CASSQDWGGETQYF
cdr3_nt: TGTGCCAGCAGCCAAGACTGGGGAGGGGAGACCCAGTACTTC

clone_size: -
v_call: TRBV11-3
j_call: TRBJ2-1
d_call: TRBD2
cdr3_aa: CASSPLRTSGVRSYNEQFF
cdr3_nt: TGTGCCAGCAGCCCCCTTCGGACTAGCGGGGTCCGCTCCTACAATGAGCAGTTCTTC

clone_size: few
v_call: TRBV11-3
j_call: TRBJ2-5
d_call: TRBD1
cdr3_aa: CASSPGQGKETQYF
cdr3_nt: TGTGCCAGCTCCCCGGGACAGGGGAAAGAGACCCAGTACTTC

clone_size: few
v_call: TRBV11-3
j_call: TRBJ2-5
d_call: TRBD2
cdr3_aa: CASSFTVLAPQETQYF
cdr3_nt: TGTGCCAGCAGCTTCACTGTACTAGCGCCCCAAGAGACCCAGTACTTC

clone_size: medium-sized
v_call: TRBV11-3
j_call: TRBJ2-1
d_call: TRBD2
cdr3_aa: CASSLETSGADNEQFF
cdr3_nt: TGTGCCAGCAGCTTAGAGACCAGCGGGGCCGACAATGAGCAGTTCTTC

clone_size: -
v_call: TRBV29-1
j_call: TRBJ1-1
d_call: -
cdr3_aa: CSVGAGWAMNTEAFF
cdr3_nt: TGCAGCGTTGGAGCCGGGTGGGCCATGAACACTGAAGCTTTCTTT

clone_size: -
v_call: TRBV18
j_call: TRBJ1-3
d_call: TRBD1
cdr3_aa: CASSLIQGASGNTIYF
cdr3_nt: TGTGCCAGCTCACTTATACAGGGGGCATCTGGAAACACCATATATTTT

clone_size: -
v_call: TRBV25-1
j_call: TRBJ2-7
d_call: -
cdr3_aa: CASSEGFIGEGQYF
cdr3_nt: TGTGCCAGCAGTGAAGGATTTATAGGGGAAGGGCAGTACTTC

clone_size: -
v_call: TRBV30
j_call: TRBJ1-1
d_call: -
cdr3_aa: CAWSSKPGANTEAFF
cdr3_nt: TGTGCCTGGAGCTCTAAACCCGGGGCGAACACTGAAGCTTTCTTT

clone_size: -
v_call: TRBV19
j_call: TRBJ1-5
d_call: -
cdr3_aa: CASSTRQVLADNQPQHF
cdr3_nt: TGTGCCAGTAGTACCCGACAGGTCCTCGCGGACAATCAGCCCCAGCATTTT

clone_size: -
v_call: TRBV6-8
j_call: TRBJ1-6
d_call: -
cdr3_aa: CASATTGSSYNSPLHF
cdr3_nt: TGTGCCAGCGCGACTACCGGGAGCTCCTATAATTCACCCCTCCACTTT

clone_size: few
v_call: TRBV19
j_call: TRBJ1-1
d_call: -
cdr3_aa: CASSIDTAPGTEAFF
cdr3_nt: TGTGCCAGTAGTATAGATACGGCTCCGGGCACTGAAGCTTTCTTT

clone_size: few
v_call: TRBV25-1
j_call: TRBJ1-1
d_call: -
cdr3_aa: CASSAGGGNTEAFF
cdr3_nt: TGTGCCAGCAGTGCGGGGGGTGGAAACACTGAAGCTTTCTTT

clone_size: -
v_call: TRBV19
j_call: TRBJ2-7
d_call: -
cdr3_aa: CASSPGERYEQYF
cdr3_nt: TGTGCCAGTAGTCCGGGAGAACGCTACGAGCAGTACTTC

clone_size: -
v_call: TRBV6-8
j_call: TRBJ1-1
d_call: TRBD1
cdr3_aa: CASKSATGGSEAFF
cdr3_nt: TGTGCCAGTAAAAGCGCGACAGGGGGCAGTGAAGCTTTCTTT

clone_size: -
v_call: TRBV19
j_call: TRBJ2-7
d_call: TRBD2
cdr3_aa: CASSPTSGSFNEQYF
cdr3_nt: TGTGCCAGTAGTCCCACTAGCGGGAGTTTCAACGAGCAGTACTTC

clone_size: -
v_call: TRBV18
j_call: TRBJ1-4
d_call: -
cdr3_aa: CASSPPRSPRGEKLFF
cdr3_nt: TGTGCCAGCTCACCACCGAGAAGCCCTAGAGGGGAAAAACTGTTTTTT

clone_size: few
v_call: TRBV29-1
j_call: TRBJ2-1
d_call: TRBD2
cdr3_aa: CSVEDPGRELTEQFF
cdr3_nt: TGCAGCGTTGAAGATCCGGGGCGGGAGTTGACTGAGCAGTTCTTC

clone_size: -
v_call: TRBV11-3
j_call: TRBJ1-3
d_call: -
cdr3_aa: CASSQGRLGDSGNTIYF
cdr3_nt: TGTGCCAGCAGCCAGGGGAGGCTCGGGGACTCTGGAAACACCATATATTTT

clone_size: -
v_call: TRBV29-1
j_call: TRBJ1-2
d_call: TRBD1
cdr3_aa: CSVVPWTGGVLF
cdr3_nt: TGCAGCGTTGTCCCTTGGACAGGGGGAGTGTTGTTC

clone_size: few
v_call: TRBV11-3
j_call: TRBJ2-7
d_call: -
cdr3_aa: CASSLLDTAYEQYF
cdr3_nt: TGTGCCAGCAGCTTACTGGACACCGCCTACGAGCAGTACTTC

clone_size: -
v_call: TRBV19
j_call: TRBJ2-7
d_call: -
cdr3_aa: CASRGWDAGDEQYF
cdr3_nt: TGTGCCAGTAGGGGATGGGACGCCGGGGACGAGCAGTACTTC

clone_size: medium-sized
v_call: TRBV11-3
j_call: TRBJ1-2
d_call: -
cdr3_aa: CASSRERGANYGYTF
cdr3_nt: TGTGCCAGCAGCCGAGAGCGGGGAGCTAACTATGGCTACACCTTC

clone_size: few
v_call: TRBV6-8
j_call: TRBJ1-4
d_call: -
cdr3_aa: CASSPVEGTGEKLFF
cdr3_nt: TGTGCCAGCAGCCCGGTGGAGGGGACGGGGGAAAAACTGTTTTTT

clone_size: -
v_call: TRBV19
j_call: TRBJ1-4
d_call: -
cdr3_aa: CATSNNEQLFF
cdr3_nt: TGTGCCACCTCGAATAATGAACAACTGTTTTTT

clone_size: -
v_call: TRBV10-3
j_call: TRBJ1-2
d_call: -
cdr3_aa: CAISESSEGGYGYTF
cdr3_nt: TGTGCCATCAGTGAGTCGTCGGAGGGTGGCTATGGCTACACCTTC

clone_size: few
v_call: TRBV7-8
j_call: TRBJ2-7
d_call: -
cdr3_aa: CASSLTGYYEQYF
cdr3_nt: TGTGCCAGCAGCTTAACAGGGTACTACGAGCAGTACTTC

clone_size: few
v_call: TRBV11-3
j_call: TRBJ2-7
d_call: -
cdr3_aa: CASSLGRANLHYEQYF
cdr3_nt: TGTGCCAGCAGCCTGGGACGGGCCAACCTTCACTACGAGCAGTACTTC

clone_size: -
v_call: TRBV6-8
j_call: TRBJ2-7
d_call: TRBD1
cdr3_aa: CASSYEPGTGLEQYF
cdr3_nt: TGTGCCAGCAGTTACGAGCCCGGGACAGGGCTCGAGCAGTACTTC

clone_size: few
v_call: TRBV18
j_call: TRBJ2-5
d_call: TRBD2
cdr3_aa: CASSRGGRETQYF
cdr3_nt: TGTGCCAGCTCACGGGGAGGGCGAGAGACCCAGTACTTC

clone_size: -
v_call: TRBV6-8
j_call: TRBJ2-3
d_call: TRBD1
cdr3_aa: CASSSGTGDFPDTQYF
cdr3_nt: TGTGCCAGCAGTTCCGGGACAGGTGATTTTCCAGATACGCAGTATTTT

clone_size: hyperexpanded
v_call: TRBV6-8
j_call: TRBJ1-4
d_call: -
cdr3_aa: CASSRPVDSSSPEGKLFF
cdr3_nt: TGTGCCAGCAGTCGGCCCGTCGACAGTTCCTCGCCGGAGGGAAAACTGTTTTTT

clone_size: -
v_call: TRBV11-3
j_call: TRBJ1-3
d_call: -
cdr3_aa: CASSPPGSGNTIYF
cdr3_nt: TGTGCCAGCAGCCCACCAGGGTCTGGAAACACCATATATTTT

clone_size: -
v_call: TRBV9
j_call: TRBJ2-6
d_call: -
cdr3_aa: CASSVATQMGAGANVLTF
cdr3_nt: TGTGCCAGCAGCGTAGCTACGCAGATGGGCGCCGGGGCCAACGTCCTGACTTTC